The 27 T cell receptor beta chains in this list originate from one sample, sequenced in a study of cytomegalovirus exposure and HLA in healthy donors. The PCR contained 60 Vbeta and 13 Jbeta primers. The assay was immunoSEQ multiplex PCR, and TCRdb's table has in-frame clones only and misses some. The table records about 150,000 clones, 70% to 80% of them present only once. Specimen: PBMCs. The receptors originated from a human donor in good health.

DNA of the CDR3: TGTGCCAGCAGCTTAGGCCTAGGGACTAGCGGGAGAGCCGGGGAGCTGTTTTTT. Its translation: CASSLGLGTSGRAGELFF. The chain has TRBV13 and TRBJ2-2; 14 nucleotides align to TRBD2. The CDR3 extends over 18 amino acids. Germline values: CDR1 PRHDT, CDR2 FYEKMQ (reference sequence). Trimming cost V 0 bases and J 6 bases; bases outside gene matches: 6.

The J gene is TRBJ1-5, the V gene TRBV10-3; D remains unclear. CDR1 and CDR2 from the germline V gene are ENHRY and SYGVKD. This CDR3 has 15 residues. V was pared by 3 bases and J by 3 bases, with 12 bases between. For the CDR3, the DNA is TGTGCCATCAGTGAAGCCCTACGGGACAATCAGCCCCAGCATTTT. As protein: CAISEALRDNQPQHF.

V is TRBV9 and J is TRBJ2-1; D gene unclear. Germline V lookup: CDR1 SGDLS, CDR2 YYNGEE. V gave up 5 bases and J gave up 10 bases, with 22 bases separating them. The CDR3 runs to 15 residues. The CDR3: CASSVLAALSGEQFF. CDR3 sequence (DNA): TGTGCCAGCAGTGTGCTGGCGGCCCTATCCGGGGAGCAGTTCTTC.

The genes are TRBV28 and TRBJ2-3; 8 bases align to TRBD1. The V gene end was trimmed by 5 bases and the J gene end by 1 base; junction bases not matched to a gene: 5. There are 15 residues in the CDR3. CDR1 is MDHEN and CDR2 is SYDVKM in the germline V gene. The CDR3 DNA is TGTGCCAGCAGTGGACAGGGTGGGGGCACAGATACGCAGTATTTT. Encoded protein: CASSGQGGGTDTQYF.

This clone was seen more than once but under ten times. V and J are TRBV4-3 and TRBJ2-3; D possibly corresponds to TRBD2 (5 bases). V was pared by 3 bases and J by 4 bases, with 14 bases between. The CDR3 runs 15 residues. CDR1 is LGHNA and CDR2 is YSLEER in the germline V gene. This chain's CDR3 is CASSQSSVGPDTQYF. CDR3 bases: TGCGCCAGCAGCCAGAGTAGCGTAGGGCCAGATACGCAGTATTTT.

This rearrangement joins TRBV27 to TRBJ2-3; 7 bases line up with TRBD2. The V gene's germline CDR1 is MNHEY and CDR2 SMNVEV (reference sequence). There are 16 residues in the CDR3. V was pared by 7 bases and J by 2 bases, with 12 bases of the junction left unmatched. Here the CDR3 reads CASTSHSGVLTDTQYF. The CDR3, as DNA: TGTGCCAGCACCTCCCACAGCGGGGTGCTCACAGATACGCAGTATTTT.

CDR3 nucleotide sequence: TGTGCCAGCAACTCAGTGGGGGGGAAGGATGAGCAGTTCTTC. Its translation is CASNSVGGKDEQFF. The chain is built from TRBV7-9 and TRBJ2-1, with 7 bases identical to TRBD2. The CDR3 sequence is 14 residues long. Germline CDR1 is SEHNR and CDR2 is FQNEAQ (reference sequence). Trimming at V came to 7 bases and at J to 8 bases, leaving 11 bases not matched to a gene.

This clone came up once. V usage is TRBV7-2 and J usage is TRBJ2-7; 9 nucleotides match TRBD2. Per the germline V gene, CDR1 is SGHTA and CDR2 is FQGNSA. V lost 5 bases to trimming and J lost 6 bases; unmatched junction nucleotides: 5. The CDR3 sequence is 13 residues long. The chain's CDR3 is CASSPGLAPEQYF. The DNA of the CDR3 is TGTGCCAGCAGCCCAGGACTAGCGCCCGAGCAGTACTTC.

The V and J genes are TRBV9 and TRBJ2-7; TRBD2 agrees at 8 bases. The CDR3 consists of 16 residues. Germline V gene lookup returns CDR1 SGDLS and CDR2 YYNGEE. V lost 0 bases to trimming and J lost 3 bases; unmatched junction nucleotides: 8. The CDR3 DNA reads as TGTGCCAGCAGCGTAGGATCGGCGGGAGGCCTCTACGAGCAGTACTTC. Amino acid sequence: CASSVGSAGGLYEQYF.

The gene calls are TRBV19 and TRBJ2-2; tentatively, D is TRBD1 (6 bases). V was pared by 3 bases and J by 5 bases, with 7 bases between. The CDR3 contains 13 residues. Germline CDR1 reads LNHDA; CDR2 reads SQIVND (reference sequence). CDR3 residues: CASSIRGTGELFF. CDR3 bases: TGTGCCAGTAGTATCAGGGGTACCGGGGAGCTGTTTTTT. Based on the CDR3 plus reference TRBV19 and TRBJ2-2, the full variable domain is DGGITQSPKYLFRKEGQNVTLSCEQNLNHDAMYWYRQDPGQGLRLIYYSQIVNDFQKGDIAEGYSVSREKKESFPLTVTSAQKNPTAFYLCASSIRGTGELFFGEGSRLTVL.

The chain has TRBV7-2 and TRBJ1-6; 7 positions match TRBD1. This CDR3 is 15 amino acids long. Germline CDR1 SGHTA, CDR2 FQGNSA. V lost 5 bases, J lost 9 bases, and 10 bases stayed unmatched. In DNA form, the CDR3 reads TGTGCCAGCAGCCCCGGAGGAGGGGGCACTTCACCCCTCCACTTT. Protein product: CASSPGGGGTSPLHF.

J is TRBJ1-2 and V is TRBV6-4, with TRBD1 matching over 7 bases. The germline V gene encodes CDR1 MRHNA and CDR2 SNTAGT. This CDR3 spans 13 amino acids. After removal of 8 bases from V and 3 bases from J, the junction contained 6 bases not matched to a gene. The CDR3: CASRGTGDYGYTF. DNA for the CDR3: TGTGCCAGCCGAGGAACAGGGGACTATGGCTACACCTTC.

In its sample, this clone was seen once. The chain recombines TRBV6-5 with TRBJ2-1, with D unclear. V was trimmed by 5 bases and J by 8 bases, leaving 10 bases between them. Germline V lookup: CDR1 MNHEY, CDR2 SVGAGI. The CDR3 contains 12 residues. CDR3 loop: CASSPRGDEQFF. The CDR3 bases are TGTGCCAGCAGTCCCCGAGGAGATGAGCAGTTCTTC.

The chain has TRBV23-1 and TRBJ1-1; 8 bases fit TRBD1. TRBV23-1 is an open reading frame whose function is uncertain. This CDR3 spans 15 amino acids. V gave up 2 bases and J gave up 5 bases; unmatched junction bases: 7. The CDR3 DNA follows: TGCGCCAGCAGTCAAGCAACAGGGGGAGAGACTGAAGCTTTCTTT. Amino acids: CASSQATGGETEAFF.

The chain carries TRBV5-6 and TRBJ1-5; D ambiguous. Trimming took off 0 bases at V and 7 bases at J, with 8 bases between the two ends. CDR1 and CDR2 (germline): SGHDT, YYEEEE. The CDR3 loop spans 13 amino acids. CDR3 sequence: CASSLEAGQPQHF. DNA for the CDR3: TGTGCCAGCAGCTTGGAGGCGGGACAGCCCCAGCATTTT. The entire variable domain, with the rest obtained from reference TRBV5-6 and TRBJ1-5, is as follows: DAGVTQSPTHLIKTRGQQVTLRCSPKSGHDTVSWYQQALGQGPQFIFQYYEEEERQRGNFPDRFSGHQFPNYSSELNVNALLLGDSALYLCASSLEAGQPQHFGDGTRLSIL.

The CDR3 bases are TGTGCCTCTCAAGACCAGACAGGAATGAACACTGAAGCTTTCTTT. Translating gives CASQDQTGMNTEAFF. The V and J genes are TRBV6-5 and TRBJ1-1, with a tentative D call TRBD1 (6 bases). This CDR3 is built from 15 residues. Trimming took 11 bases from V and 0 from J, leaving 19 bases between them. Germline CDR1 reads MNHEY; CDR2 reads SVGAGI.

A single count supports this clone. This chain connects TRBV15 to TRBJ2-7, with a weak D call TRBD1 (6 bases). V was pared by 3 bases and J by 0 bases, with 12 bases between. This CDR3 contains 15 residues. The germline CDR1 and CDR2 sequences are LNHNV and YYDKDF (reference sequence). The DNA of the CDR3 is TGTGCCACCAGCAGCCGGGACACAATCTCCTACGAGCAGTACTTC. Translated: CATSSRDTISYEQYF.

The gene calls are TRBV5-1 and TRBJ2-7; weak D call: TRBD2 (7 bases). The CDR3 consists of 20 residues. Germline V gene data show CDR1 as SGHRS and CDR2 as YFSETQ. Trimming took 5 bases from V and 2 from J, leaving 32 bases between them. The CDR3 region has the DNA TGCGCCAGCAGATATTCCGTGGGAGGGGGGACACCTATACCCGCCTACGAGCAGTACTTC. This codes for CASRYSVGGGTPIPAYEQYF.

This clone is a singleton in its sample. The rearrangement uses TRBV6-1 and TRBJ1-1; D call uncertain. The length of the CDR3 is 14 residues. CDR1 and CDR2 from the germline V gene are MNHNS and SASEGT. The V and J ends lost 6 bases and 0 bases respectively, with 11 bases between them. The CDR3 region has the DNA TGTGCCAGCAGCGTCGGGAATATGAACACTGAAGCTTTCTTT. This translates into CASSVGNMNTEAFF.

V is TRBV6-5 and J is TRBJ1-2; 7 positions agree with TRBD1. Trimming removed 7 bases from V and 6 bases from J; junction bases left unmatched: 8. The CDR3 sequence is 13 residues long. Germline V gene sequence: CDR1 MNHEY, CDR2 SVGAGI. The CDR3 DNA reads TGTGCCAGCAACAGACAGGGAGGCAATGGCTACACCTTC. Translation gives CASNRQGGNGYTF.

V is TRBV27 and J is TRBJ2-3, with 7 positions matching TRBD2. The CDR3 consists of 15 residues. The V gene end was trimmed by 3 bases and the J gene end by 5 bases; junction bases not matched to a gene: 8. The germline CDR1 and CDR2 sequences are MNHEY and SMNVEV (reference sequence). CDR3 protein: CASSFFWRGIDTQYF. The CDR3 DNA is TGTGCCAGCAGTTTTTTTTGGCGGGGGATAGATACGCAGTATTTT.

CDR3: CATSRTVNQPQHF. CDR3 DNA sequence: TGTGCCACCTCCCGTACGGTAAATCAGCCCCAGCATTTT. The chain couples TRBV19 to TRBJ1-5; the D is unclear. Germline V lookup: CDR1 LNHDA, CDR2 SQIVND (reference sequence). The CDR3 consists of 13 residues. The V and J ends lost 10 bases and 4 bases respectively, with 14 bases between them.

The chain uses TRBV7-9 and TRBJ1-1; D gene ambiguous. The CDR3 consists of 12 residues. Germline CDR1 reads SEHNR; CDR2 reads FQNEAQ (reference sequence). V was cut by 3 bases and J by 6 bases, with 8 bases left in between. CDR3 amino acids: CASSLGPPEAFF. DNA for the CDR3: TGTGCCAGCAGCTTGGGCCCCCCTGAAGCTTTCTTT.

In this sample, this clone turned up once. V is TRBV2 and J is TRBJ2-1, with a possible D match to TRBD2 (5 bases). CDR1 is SNHLY, CDR2 FYNNEI, per germline. Trimming took 8 bases from V and 0 from J, leaving 14 bases between them. CDR3 length: 15 amino acids. The CDR3 sequence: CASRGAGISYNEQFF. In nucleotides, the CDR3 is TGTGCCAGCCGGGGTGCCGGGATCTCCTACAATGAGCAGTTCTTC.

This clone came up a few times. The chain links TRBV9 to TRBJ2-1, with TRBD1 matching 7 bases. Germline CDR1 reads SGDLS; CDR2 reads YYNGEE. CDR3 length: 12 amino acids. Trimming at V came to 5 bases and at J to 5 bases, leaving 1 base not matched to a gene. The DNA for the CDR3 is TGTGCCAGCAGAGGACAGGACAATGAGCAGTTCTTC. Amino acids: CASRGQDNEQFF.

The V call is TRBV5-6, the J call TRBJ1-3; no clear D gene. Trimming shortened V by 1 base and J by 4 bases, and 6 bases separated the two germline ends. The CDR3 runs 13 residues. Germline CDR1 SGHDT, CDR2 YYEEEE. The CDR3 nucleotides are TGTGCCAGCAGCTTGTACGGGGGAAACACCATATATTTT. Its protein is CASSLYGGNTIYF.

The gene calls are TRBV7-2 and TRBJ1-2; TRBD1 is a possible D gene (6 bases). CDR3 size: 12 residues. V lost 11 bases and J lost 3, with 13 bases in between. Per the germline V gene, CDR1 is SGHTA and CDR2 is FQGNSA. The CDR3 bases are TGTGCCGTCTATCAGGGGCACTATGGCTACACCTTC. Amino acids: CAVYQGHYGYTF.